Listed below are T cell receptor beta chains from one sample, sequenced in a study of T cells in Graves' hyperthyroidism and ophthalmopathy. TCRdb processed the multiplex PCR reads anew with MiXCR; each CDR3 protein has one entry. Seen here are hundreds of thousands of distinct CDR3 sequences, 15% to 20% observed once, and the top ten hold over 45%. Material: blood. The receptors derive from a man aged 35 to 55 with Graves' ophthalmopathy. Both conserved end residues are part of each CDR3. A D gene is named only where the DNA matches it firmly. Rows give clone size only sometimes, using once, few, many, or a class for an expanded clone.

.	.	TRBJ1-5	TRBV29-1	TGCAGCGCTTCCCAGGGGCTGGATCAGCCCCAGCATTTT	CSASQGLDQPQHF
.	.	TRBJ2-7	TRBV6-2/TRBV6-3	TGTGCCACCAAAGAGAAGGGGCCCGACGAGCAGTACTTC	CATKEKGPDEQYF
TRBD1	many	TRBJ2-1	TRBV27	TGTGCCAGCAGTTCCCTTATGGACAGGGGACTTGGAAATGAGCAGTTCTTC	CASSSLMDRGLGNEQFF
.	few	TRBJ1-4	TRBV7-2	TGTGCCAGCAGGGAACAACCAGGGTGGAATGAAAAACTGTTTTTT	CASREQPGWNEKLFF
TRBD1	.	TRBJ1-5	TRBV19	TGTGCCAGTAGTACACTGACAGGGTTTGGTCAGCCCCAGCATTTT	CASSTLTGFGQPQHF
.	few	TRBJ2-1	TRBV29-1	TGCAGCGTTATATCTGGACTGTACAATGAGCAGTTCTTC	CSVISGLYNEQFF
.	few	TRBJ2-2	TRBV11-1	TGTGCCAGCAGCCCGCGACACGGGGAGCCCAACACCGGGGAGCTGTTTTTT	CASSPRHGEPNTGELFF
.	many	TRBJ2-7	TRBV28	TGTGCCAGCAGTCCGCCTCTCTACGAGCAGTACTTC	CASSPPLYEQYF
.	few	TRBJ1-2	TRBV5-4	TGTGCCAGCAGCTGGGCTGACAGTCACTATGGCTACACCTTC	CASSWADSHYGYTF
.	.	TRBJ2-7	TRBV12-3/TRBV12-4	TGTGCCAGCAGCTGGGGGGGCAGGTCCGAGCAGTACTTC	CASSWGGRSEQYF
.	few	TRBJ1-1	TRBV15	TGTGCCACCAGCAAGAGGGGGTTGATTGAAGCTTTCTTT	CATSKRGLIEAFF
TRBD2	once	TRBJ2-3	TRBV6-5	TGTGCCAGCAGTTACTCGAGTCGCGGGGGGCCTAGCACAGATACGCAGTATTTT	CASSYSSRGGPSTDTQYF
.	many	TRBJ1-1	TRBV12-5	TGTGCTAGTGGTTTGGTACAAGGACGCACTGAAGCTTTCTTT	CASGLVQGRTEAFF
TRBD2	many	TRBJ2-5	TRBV7-2	TGTGCCAGCAGCTGGGGAGGGAATGGGCCAGGAGAGACCCAGTACTTC	CASSWGGNGPGETQYF
.	many	TRBJ2-7	TRBV7-9	TGTGCCAGCAGCCCGAGGTCTACTCCCTACGAGCAGTACTTC	CASSPRSTPYEQYF
TRBD1	many	TRBJ1-2	TRBV18	TGTGCCAGCTCACCGGACAGGGTAAACGGCTACACCTTC	CASSPDRVNGYTF
.	few	TRBJ1-2	TRBV24-1	TGTGCCACCACCCGCACCCCTTCGGGAAACTATGGCTACACCTTC	CATTRTPSGNYGYTF
TRBD1	many	TRBJ1-1	TRBV15	TGTGCCACCAGCAGAGCAGGGGGTTCGGACACTGAAGCTTTCTTT	CATSRAGGSDTEAFF
.	.	TRBJ2-3	TRBV27	TGTGCCAGCAGCGAAATGGGGGATACGCAGTATTTT	CASSEMGDTQYF
TRBD1	.	TRBJ1-2	TRBV28	TGTGCCAGCAAAGGGACAGGGGGCTTTGGTGGCTACACCTTC	CASKGTGGFGGYTF
.	.	TRBJ2-5	TRBV7-2	TGTGCCAGCAGCTTGGCGGTGGCATTTAAAGGGACCCAGTACTTC	CASSLAVAFKGTQYF
.	.	TRBJ2-4	TRBV7-3	TGTGCCAGCAGCTTGGGGGGACGAGGGTCTCTAGCCAAAAACATTCAGTACTTC	CASSLGGRGSLAKNIQYF
.	few	TRBJ2-4	TRBV3-1	TGTGCCAGCAGCCAACTGCAGACAGCCAAAAACATTCAGTACTTC	CASSQLQTAKNIQYF
.	.	TRBJ1-5	TRBV30	TGTGCCTGGAGTGCGAAACAGAATAATCAGCCCCAGCATTTT	CAWSAKQNNQPQHF
TRBD1	many	TRBJ2-1	TRBV7-9	TGTGCCAGCAGCTTAGGACAGGGGACTTACAATGAGCAGTTCTTC	CASSLGQGTYNEQFF
TRBD2	few	TRBJ2-1	TRBV12-5	TGTGCTAGTGCCCTAAGGGTTTGGACTAGCGGGGGGCAAGCTTACAATGAGCAGTTCTTC	CASALRVWTSGGQAYNEQFF
TRBD1	many	TRBJ1-4	TRBV2	TGTGCCAGCAGTGATTGGGACAGGGTGGTGAGAAATGAAAAACTGTTTTTT	CASSDWDRVVRNEKLFF
.	.	TRBJ2-1	TRBV9	TGTGCCAGCAGCGTAGGTAGCACCCTCTCCTACAATGAGCAGTTCTTC	CASSVGSTLSYNEQFF
TRBD1	.	TRBJ2-3	TRBV5-5	TGTGCCAGCCGCAGCCGACAGGGGATCAGCACAGATACGCAGTATTTT	CASRSRQGISTDTQYF
.	.	TRBJ2-2	TRBV29-1	TGCAGCGTTCAAATTACCGACACCGGGGAGCTGTTTTTT	CSVQITDTGELFF
.	.	TRBJ2-5	TRBV20-1	TGCAGTGCTAGACCAAACCGGGACGTGGCTGAGACCCAGTACTTC	CSARPNRDVAETQYF
.	many	TRBJ2-2	TRBV3-1	TGTGCCAGCAGCCATACGTACAGGGATCACGGGGAGCTGTTTTTT	CASSHTYRDHGELFF
.	few	TRBJ1-4	TRBV7-2	TGTGCCAGCAGCCCCGGGACCCCGACTTTCGAAAAACTGTTTTTT	CASSPGTPTFEKLFF
TRBD1	.	TRBJ2-7	TRBV5-1	TGCGCCAGCAGCACAGACGGGACAGGGCTCGAGCAGTACTTC	CASSTDGTGLEQYF
.	few	TRBJ1-2	TRBV27	TGTGCCAGCAGACTGGTTTGGGACGAAACTAACTATGGCTACACCTTC	CASRLVWDETNYGYTF
TRBD1	few	TRBJ1-2	TRBV12-3/TRBV12-4	TGTGCCAGCAGCCCTGGGACAGCCTACACCTTC	CASSPGTAYTF
TRBD2	many	TRBJ2-5	TRBV11-3	TGTGCCAGCAGCTTAGAAAGCGGGGGAATGGAGACCCAGTACTTC	CASSLESGGMETQYF
.	few	TRBJ2-6	TRBV6-2/TRBV6-3	TGTGCCAGCAGTTACTTGAGTGGGGCCAACGTCCTGACTTTC	CASSYLSGANVLTF
.	.	TRBJ2-2	TRBV6-5	TGTGCCAGCAGTTACCTGGAGACCGGGGAGCTGTTTTTT	CASSYLETGELFF
TRBD2	few	TRBJ2-1	TRBV7-2	TGTGCCAGCAGCTCGACTAGCGGGTTCTGGGGCAATGAGCAGTTCTTC	CASSSTSGFWGNEQFF
TRBD1	few	TRBJ2-1	TRBV5-1	TGCGCCAGCAGCAAAACCGGGACAGGGATCAATGAGCAGTTCTTC	CASSKTGTGINEQFF
.	.	TRBJ2-7	TRBV6-1	TGTGCCGGGAGATTGGGCGAGCAGTACTTC	CAGRLGEQYF
.	.	TRBJ1-6	TRBV15	TGTGCCACCAGCAGAGATAGGGCAGCGAATTCACCCCTCCACTTT	CATSRDRAANSPLHF
.	.	TRBJ1-2	TRBV12-3/TRBV12-4	TGTGCCAGCAGTTTAGAAGGAGGGCTTGCATATGGCTACACCTTC	CASSLEGGLAYGYTF